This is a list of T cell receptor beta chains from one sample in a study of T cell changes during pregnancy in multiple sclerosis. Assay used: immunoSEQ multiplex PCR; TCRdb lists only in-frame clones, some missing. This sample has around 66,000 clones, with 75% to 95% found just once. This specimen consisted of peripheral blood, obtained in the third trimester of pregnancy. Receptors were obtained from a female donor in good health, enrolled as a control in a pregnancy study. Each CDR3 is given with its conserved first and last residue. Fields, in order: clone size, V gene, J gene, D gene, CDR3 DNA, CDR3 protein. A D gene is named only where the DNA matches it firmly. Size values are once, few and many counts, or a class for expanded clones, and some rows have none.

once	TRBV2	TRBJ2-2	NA	TGTGCCAGCAGTCGGAACACCGGGGAGCTGTTTTTT	CASSRNTGELFF
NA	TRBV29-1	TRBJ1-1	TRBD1	TGCAGCGCCCTTTCAGGGGGAACCGAAGCTTTCTTT	CSALSGGTEAFF
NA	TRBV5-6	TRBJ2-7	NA	TGTGCCAGCAGCAGGCCCCACGGGGAGACCCCCCAGTACTTC	CASSRPHGETPQYF
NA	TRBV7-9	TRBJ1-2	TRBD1	TGTGCCAGCACCGGAATAGGGGGCGGCTACACCTTC	CASTGIGGGYTF
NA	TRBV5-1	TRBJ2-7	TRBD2	TGCGCCAGCAGCTTCTTCGCGGGGGGTTCCTACGAGCAGTACTTC	CASSFFAGGSYEQYF
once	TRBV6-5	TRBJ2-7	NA	TGTGCCAGCAGGTCGACTGTATCCTACGAGCAGTACTTC	CASRSTVSYEQYF
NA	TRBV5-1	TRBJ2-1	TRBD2	TGCGCCAGCAGCTTGGTACTAGCGGACTACAATGAGCAGTTCTTC	CASSLVLADYNEQFF
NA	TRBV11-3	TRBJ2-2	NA	TGTGCCAGCAGCCCGCCAGGCGGGGAGCTGTTTTTT	CASSPPGGELFF
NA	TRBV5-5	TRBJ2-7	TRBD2	TGTGCCAGCAGCGGGGCGGGAGTCGGGTACGAGCAGTACTTC	CASSGAGVGYEQYF
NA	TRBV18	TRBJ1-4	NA	TGTGCCAGCTCACCGGCCTCGGGGGTGGCGAATGAAAAACTGTTTTTT	CASSPASGVANEKLFF
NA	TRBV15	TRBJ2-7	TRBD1	TGTGCCACCAGCAGATCTTCCGGGACAGGGGTATACGAGCAGTACTTC	CATSRSSGTGVYEQYF
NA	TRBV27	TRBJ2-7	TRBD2	TGTGCCAGCAGTTTAACTAGCGGGAGTTCAGGCGAGCAGTACTTC	CASSLTSGSSGEQYF
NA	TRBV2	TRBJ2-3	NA	TGTGCCAGCAGGGAAACTAGGGATACGCAGTATTTT	CASRETRDTQYF
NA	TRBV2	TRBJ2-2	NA	TGTGCCAGCAGACTAAGCGGAATTTTCACCGGGGAGCTGTTTTTT	CASRLSGIFTGELFF
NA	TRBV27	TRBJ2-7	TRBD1	TGTGCCAGCAGTTTGGGCGGCAGGGGGTGGGAGCAGTACTTC	CASSLGGRGWEQYF
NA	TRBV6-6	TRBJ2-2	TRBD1	TGTGCCAGCATCACAGGGGCGGACACCGGGGAGCTGTTTTTT	CASITGADTGELFF
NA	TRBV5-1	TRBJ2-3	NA	TGCGCCAGCAGCTTGGGGGAGTTTGGCACAGATACGCAGTATTTT	CASSLGEFGTDTQYF
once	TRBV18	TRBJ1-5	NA	TGTGCCAGCTCACTAAGTGGGGAGGTGGGCAATCAGCCCCAGCATTTT	CASSLSGEVGNQPQHF
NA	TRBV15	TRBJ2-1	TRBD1	TGTGCCACCAGCCGCACCTCCGGACAGGGGCAGTTCTTC	CATSRTSGQGQFF
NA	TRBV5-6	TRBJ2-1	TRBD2	TGTGCCAGCAGCTCGCTAGCGGGAGGTTGGGGATACAATGAGCAGTTCTTC	CASSSLAGGWGYNEQFF
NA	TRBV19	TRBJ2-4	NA	TGTGCCAGTAGTCCGAAACAGGGTCCCAAAAACATTCAGTACTTC	CASSPKQGPKNIQYF
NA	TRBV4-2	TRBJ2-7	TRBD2	TGTGCCAGCAGCCAAACTAGCGGACCCTACGAGCAGTACTTC	CASSQTSGPYEQYF
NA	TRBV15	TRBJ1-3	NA	TGTGCCACCAGCAGCCCCTCACAGGGAAACACCATATATTTT	CATSSPSQGNTIYF